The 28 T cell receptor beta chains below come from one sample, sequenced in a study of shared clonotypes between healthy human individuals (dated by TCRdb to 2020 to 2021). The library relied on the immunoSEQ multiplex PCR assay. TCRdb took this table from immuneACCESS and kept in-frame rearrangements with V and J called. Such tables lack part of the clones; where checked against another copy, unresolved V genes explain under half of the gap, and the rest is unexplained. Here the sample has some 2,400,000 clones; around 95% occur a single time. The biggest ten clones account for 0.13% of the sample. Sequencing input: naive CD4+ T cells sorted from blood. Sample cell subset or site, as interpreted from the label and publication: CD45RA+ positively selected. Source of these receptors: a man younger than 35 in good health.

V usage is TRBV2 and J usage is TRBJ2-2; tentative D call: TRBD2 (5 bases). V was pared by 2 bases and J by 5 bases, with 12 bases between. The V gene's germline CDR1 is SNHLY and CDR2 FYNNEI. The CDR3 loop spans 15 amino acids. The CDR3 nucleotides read TGTGCCAGCAGTGAATCCGGGATTCCGACCGGGGAGCTGTTTTTT. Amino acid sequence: CASSESGIPTGELFF.

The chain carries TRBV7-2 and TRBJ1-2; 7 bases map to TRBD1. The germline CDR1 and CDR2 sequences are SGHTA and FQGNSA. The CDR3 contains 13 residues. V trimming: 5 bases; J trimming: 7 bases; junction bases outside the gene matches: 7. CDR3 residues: CASSLGQSPGYTF. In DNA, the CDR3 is TGTGCCAGCAGCCTGGGACAGTCTCCTGGCTACACCTTC.

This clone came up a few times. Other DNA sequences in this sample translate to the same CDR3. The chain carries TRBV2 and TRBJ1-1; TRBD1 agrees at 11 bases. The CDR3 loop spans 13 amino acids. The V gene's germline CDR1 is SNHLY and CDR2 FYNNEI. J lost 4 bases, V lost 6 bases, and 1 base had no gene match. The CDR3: CASSGTGGTEAFF. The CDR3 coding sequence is TGTGCCAGCAGCGGGACAGGGGGCACTGAAGCTTTCTTT.

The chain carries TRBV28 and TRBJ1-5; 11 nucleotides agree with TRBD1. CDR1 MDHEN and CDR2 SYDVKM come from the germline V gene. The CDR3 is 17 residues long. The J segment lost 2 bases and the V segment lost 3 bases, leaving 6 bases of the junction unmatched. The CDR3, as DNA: TGTGCCAGCAGTTTCTGGGACAGGGGGTATGGCAATCAGCCCCAGCATTTT. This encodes CASSFWDRGYGNQPQHF.

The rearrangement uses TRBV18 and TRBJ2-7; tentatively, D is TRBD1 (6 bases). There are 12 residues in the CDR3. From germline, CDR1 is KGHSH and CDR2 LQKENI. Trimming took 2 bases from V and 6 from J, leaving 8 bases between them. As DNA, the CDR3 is TGTGCCAGCTCACCAAAAGGGGGCGAGCAGTACTTC. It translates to CASSPKGGEQYF.

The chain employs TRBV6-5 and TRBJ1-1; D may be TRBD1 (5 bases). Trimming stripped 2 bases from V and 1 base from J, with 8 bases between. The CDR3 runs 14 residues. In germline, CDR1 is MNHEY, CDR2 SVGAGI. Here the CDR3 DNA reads TGTGCCAGCAGTTACGGGGACGGGAACACTGAAGCTTTCTTT. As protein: CASSYGDGNTEAFF.

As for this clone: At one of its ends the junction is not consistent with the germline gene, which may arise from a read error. The CDR3 DNA is TGTGCCAGCAGCTCCGTAGACAGCTCATCCTTC. It is translated as CASSSVDSSSF. The genes are TRBV7-9 and TRBJ1-2; D perhaps matches TRBD1 (5 bases). CDR3 length: 11 amino acids. From germline, CDR1 is SEHNR and CDR2 FQNEAQ (reference sequence).

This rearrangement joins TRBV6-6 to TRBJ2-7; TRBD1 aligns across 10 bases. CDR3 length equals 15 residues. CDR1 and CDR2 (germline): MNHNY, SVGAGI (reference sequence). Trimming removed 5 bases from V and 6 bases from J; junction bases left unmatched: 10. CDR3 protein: CASSQTGGVFSEQYF. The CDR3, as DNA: TGTGCCAGCAGTCAGACAGGGGGCGTATTTTCCGAGCAGTACTTC.

The CDR3 region is CASSPPGDGRPNYGYTF. The CDR3 DNA reads TGTGCCAGCTCACCACCGGGGGACGGGAGACCTAACTATGGCTACACCTTC. J is TRBJ1-2 and V is TRBV18; perhaps TRBD1 as D (5 bases). The V end was cut by 0 bases, the J end by 0 bases, with 14 bases between. This CDR3 contains 17 residues. The V gene's germline CDR1 is KGHSH and CDR2 LQKENI.

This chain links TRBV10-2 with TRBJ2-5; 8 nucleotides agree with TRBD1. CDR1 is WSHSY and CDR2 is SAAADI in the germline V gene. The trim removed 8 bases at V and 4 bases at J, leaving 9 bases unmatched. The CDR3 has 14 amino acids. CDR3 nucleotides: TGCGCCAGCGCCCAGGGGGCGGTGGGAGAGACCCAGTACTTC. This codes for CASAQGAVGETQYF.

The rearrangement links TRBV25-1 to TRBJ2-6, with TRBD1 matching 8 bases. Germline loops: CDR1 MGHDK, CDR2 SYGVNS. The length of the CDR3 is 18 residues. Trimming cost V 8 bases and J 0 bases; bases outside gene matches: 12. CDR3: CASSYSGTGPSGANVLTF. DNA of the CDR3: TGTGCCAGCTCGTACTCCGGGACAGGACCCTCTGGGGCCAACGTCCTGACTTTC.

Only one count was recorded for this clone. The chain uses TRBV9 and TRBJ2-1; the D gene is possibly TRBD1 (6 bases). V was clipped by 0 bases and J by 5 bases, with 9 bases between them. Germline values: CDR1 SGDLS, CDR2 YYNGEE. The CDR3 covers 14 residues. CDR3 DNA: TGTGCCAGCAGCGTAGTCAGGGGAAACAATGAGCAGTTCTTC. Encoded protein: CASSVVRGNNEQFF.

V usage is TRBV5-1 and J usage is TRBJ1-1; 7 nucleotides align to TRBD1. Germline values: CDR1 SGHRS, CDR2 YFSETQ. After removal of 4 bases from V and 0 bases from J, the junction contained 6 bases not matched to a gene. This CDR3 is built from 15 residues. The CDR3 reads CASSPGQDMNTEAFF. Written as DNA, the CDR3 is TGCGCCAGCAGCCCCGGACAGGACATGAACACTGAAGCTTTCTTT. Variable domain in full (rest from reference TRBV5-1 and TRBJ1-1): KAGVTQTPRYLIKTRGQQVTLSCSPISGHRSVSWYQQTPGQGLQFLFEYFSETQRNKGNFPGRFSGRQFSNSRSEMNVSTLELGDSALYLCASSPGQDMNTEAFFGQGTRLTVV.

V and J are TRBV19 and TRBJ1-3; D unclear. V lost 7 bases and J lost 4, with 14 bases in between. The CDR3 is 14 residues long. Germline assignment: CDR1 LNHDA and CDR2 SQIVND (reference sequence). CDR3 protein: CASIPTGEGNTIYF. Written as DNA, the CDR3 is TGTGCCAGTATTCCAACGGGAGAAGGAAACACCATATATTTT.

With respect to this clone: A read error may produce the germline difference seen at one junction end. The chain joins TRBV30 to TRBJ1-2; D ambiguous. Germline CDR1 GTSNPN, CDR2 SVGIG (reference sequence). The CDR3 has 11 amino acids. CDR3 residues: CAWSGNSGYTF. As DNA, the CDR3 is TGTGCCTGGAGTGGGAACTCTGGCTACACCTTC.

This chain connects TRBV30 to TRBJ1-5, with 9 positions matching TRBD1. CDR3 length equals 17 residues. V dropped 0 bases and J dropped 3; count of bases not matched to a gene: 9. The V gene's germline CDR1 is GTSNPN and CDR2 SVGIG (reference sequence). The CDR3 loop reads CAWSVTEGTGNNQPQHF. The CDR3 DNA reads TGTGCCTGGAGTGTAACAGAAGGGACAGGGAACAATCAGCCCCAGCATTTT.

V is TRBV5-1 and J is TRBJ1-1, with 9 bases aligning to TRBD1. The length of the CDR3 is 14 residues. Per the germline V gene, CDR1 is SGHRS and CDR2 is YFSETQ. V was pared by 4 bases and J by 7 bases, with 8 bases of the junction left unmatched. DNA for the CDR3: TGCGCCAGCAGCACGCTGACAGGGGGGAATGAAGCTTTCTTT. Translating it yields CASSTLTGGNEAFF.

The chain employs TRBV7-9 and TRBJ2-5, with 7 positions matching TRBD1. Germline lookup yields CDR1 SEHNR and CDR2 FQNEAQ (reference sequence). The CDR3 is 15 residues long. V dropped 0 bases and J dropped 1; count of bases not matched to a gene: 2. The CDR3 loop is CASSLAGTVQETQYF. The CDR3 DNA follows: TGTGCCAGCAGCTTAGCCGGGACAGTCCAAGAGACCCAGTACTTC.

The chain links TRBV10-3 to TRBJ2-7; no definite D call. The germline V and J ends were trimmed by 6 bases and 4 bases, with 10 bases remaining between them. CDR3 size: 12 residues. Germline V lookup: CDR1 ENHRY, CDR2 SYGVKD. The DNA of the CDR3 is TGTGCCATCAGCCCGATGGGTTACGAGCAGTACTTC. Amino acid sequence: CAISPMGYEQYF.

Here the CDR3 reads CASSMTALVEAFF. Written as DNA, the CDR3 is TGTGCCAGCAGCATGACAGCCTTGGTTGAAGCTTTCTTT. This chain connects TRBV14 to TRBJ1-1; D perhaps matches TRBD1 (5 bases). This CDR3 has 13 amino acids. Germline CDR1 SGHDN, CDR2 FVKESK. V was trimmed by 5 bases and J by 7 bases, leaving 14 bases between them.

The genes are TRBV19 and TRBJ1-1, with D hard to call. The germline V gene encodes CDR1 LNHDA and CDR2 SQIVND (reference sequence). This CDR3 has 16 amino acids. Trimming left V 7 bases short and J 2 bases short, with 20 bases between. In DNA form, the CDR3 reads TGTGCCAGTACTAACGAAGGATGGCGGGGTAACACTGAAGCTTTCTTT. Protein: CASTNEGWRGNTEAFF.

CDR3 region: CASSDWGQGAGEQYF. CDR3 coding DNA: TGTGCCAGCAGTGATTGGGGACAGGGGGCCGGCGAGCAGTACTTC. The rearrangement links TRBV2 to TRBJ2-7, with TRBD1 matching 12 bases. The germline V gene encodes CDR1 SNHLY and CDR2 FYNNEI. CDR3 length: 15 amino acids. The junction had 6 bases not matched to a gene; V was cut back by 3 bases and J by 6 bases.

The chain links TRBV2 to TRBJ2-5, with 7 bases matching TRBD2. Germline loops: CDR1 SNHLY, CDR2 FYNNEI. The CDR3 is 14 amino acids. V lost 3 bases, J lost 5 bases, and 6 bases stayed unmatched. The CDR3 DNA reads TGTGCCAGCAGTGAGAGACTAGCTGTGGAGACCCAGTACTTC. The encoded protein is CASSERLAVETQYF.

The CDR3 sequence: CASSGQDVDTGELFF. Written as DNA, the CDR3 is TGTGCCAGCAGCGGACAGGACGTAGACACCGGGGAGCTGTTTTTT. V is TRBV5-4 and J is TRBJ2-2; 7 bases fit TRBD1. In germline, CDR1 is SGHNT, CDR2 YYREEE (reference sequence). V lost 4 bases, J lost 3 bases, and 6 bases stayed unmatched. This CDR3 spans 15 amino acids.

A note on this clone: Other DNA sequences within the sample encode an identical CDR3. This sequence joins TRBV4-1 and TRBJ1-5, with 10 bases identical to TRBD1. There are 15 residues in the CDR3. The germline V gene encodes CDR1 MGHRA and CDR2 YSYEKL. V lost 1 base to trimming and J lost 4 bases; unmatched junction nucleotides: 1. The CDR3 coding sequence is TGCGCCAGCAGCCAAGGGACAGGGGGAAATCAGCCCCAGCATTTT. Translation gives CASSQGTGGNQPQHF.

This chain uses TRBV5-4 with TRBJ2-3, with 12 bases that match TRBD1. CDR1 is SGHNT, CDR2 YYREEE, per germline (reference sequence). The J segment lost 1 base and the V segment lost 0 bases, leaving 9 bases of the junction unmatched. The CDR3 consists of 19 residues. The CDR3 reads CASSLVGQGAVGGTDTQYF. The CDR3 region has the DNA TGTGCCAGCAGCTTGGTGGGACAGGGGGCTGTCGGCGGCACAGATACGCAGTATTTT.

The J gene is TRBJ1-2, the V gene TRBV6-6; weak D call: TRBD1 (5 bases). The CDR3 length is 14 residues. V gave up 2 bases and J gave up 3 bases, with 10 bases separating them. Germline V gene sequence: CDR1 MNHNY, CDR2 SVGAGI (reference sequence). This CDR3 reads CASSYLGGDYGYTF. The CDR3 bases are TGTGCCAGCAGTTACCTAGGAGGGGACTATGGCTACACCTTC.

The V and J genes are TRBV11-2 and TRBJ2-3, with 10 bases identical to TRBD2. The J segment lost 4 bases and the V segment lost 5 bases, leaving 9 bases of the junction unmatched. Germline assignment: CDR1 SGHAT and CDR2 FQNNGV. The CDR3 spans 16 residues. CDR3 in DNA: TGTGCCAGCAGCCCGCTAGCGGGAGTTGGGTCAGATACGCAGTATTTT. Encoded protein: CASSPLAGVGSDTQYF.